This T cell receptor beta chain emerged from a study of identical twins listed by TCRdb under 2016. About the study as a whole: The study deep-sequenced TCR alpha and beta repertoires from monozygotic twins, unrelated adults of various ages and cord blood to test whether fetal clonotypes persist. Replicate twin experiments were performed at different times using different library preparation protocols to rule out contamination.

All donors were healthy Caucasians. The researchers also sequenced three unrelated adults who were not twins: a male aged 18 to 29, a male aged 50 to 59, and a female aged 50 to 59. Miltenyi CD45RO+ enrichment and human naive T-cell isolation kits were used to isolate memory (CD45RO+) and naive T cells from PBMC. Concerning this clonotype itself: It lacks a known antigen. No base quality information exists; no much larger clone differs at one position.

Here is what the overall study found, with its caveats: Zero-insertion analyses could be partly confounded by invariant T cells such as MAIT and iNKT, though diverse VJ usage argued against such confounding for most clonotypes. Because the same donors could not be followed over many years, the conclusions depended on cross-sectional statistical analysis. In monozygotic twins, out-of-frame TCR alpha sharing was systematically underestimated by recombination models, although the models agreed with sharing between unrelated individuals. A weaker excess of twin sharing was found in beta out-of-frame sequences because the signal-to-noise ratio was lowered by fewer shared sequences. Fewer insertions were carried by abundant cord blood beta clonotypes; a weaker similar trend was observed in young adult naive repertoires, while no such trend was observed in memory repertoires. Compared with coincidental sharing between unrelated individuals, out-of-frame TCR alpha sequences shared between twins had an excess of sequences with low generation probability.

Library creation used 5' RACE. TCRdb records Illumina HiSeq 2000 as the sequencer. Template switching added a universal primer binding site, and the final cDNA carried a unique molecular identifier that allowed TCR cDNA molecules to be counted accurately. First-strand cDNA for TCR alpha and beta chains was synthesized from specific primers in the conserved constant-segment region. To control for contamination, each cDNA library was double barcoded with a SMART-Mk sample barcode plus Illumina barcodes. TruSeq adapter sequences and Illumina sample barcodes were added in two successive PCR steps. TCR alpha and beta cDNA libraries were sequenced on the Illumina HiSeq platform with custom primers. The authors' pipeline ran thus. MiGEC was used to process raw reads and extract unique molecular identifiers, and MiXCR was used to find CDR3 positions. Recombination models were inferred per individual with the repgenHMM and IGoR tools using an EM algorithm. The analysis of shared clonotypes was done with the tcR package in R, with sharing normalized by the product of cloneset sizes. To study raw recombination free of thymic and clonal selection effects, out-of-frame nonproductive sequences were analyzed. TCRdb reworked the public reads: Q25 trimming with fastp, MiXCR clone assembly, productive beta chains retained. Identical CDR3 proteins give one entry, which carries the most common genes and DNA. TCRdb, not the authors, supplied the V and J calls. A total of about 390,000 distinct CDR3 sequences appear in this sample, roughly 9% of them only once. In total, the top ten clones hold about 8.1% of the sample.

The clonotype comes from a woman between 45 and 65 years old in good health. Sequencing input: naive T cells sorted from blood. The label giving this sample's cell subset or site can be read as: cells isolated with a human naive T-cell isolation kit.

The DNA reads as follows: TGCGCCAGCAGCCCTGGGACAGGGGCGAACACTGAAGCTTTCTTT. This sequence encodes CASSPGTGANTEAFF. Here the chain combines TRBV5-1 and TRBJ1-1, with 10 middle bases fitting TRBD1. The CDR3, from cysteine to phenylalanine, totals 15 residues. Only the CDR3 DNA is retained, 45 bases long and in frame from the first base. V trim: 4 bases; J trim: 1 base; unmatched bases: 4. CDR1 SGHRS and CDR2 YFSETQ were looked up in the germline V gene.